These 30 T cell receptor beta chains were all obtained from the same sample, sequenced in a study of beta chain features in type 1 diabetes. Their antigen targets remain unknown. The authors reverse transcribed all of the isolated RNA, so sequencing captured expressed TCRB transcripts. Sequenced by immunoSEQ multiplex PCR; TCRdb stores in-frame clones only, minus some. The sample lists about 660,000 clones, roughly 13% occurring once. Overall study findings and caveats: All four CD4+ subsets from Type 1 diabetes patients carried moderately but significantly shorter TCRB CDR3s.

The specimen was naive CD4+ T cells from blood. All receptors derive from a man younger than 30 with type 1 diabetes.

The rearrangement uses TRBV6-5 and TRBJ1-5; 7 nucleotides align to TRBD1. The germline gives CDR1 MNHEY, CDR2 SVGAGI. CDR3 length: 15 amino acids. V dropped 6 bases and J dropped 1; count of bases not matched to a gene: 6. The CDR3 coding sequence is TGTGCCAGCAGGACCACAGGGGCGAGCAATCAGCCCCAGCATTTT. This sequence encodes CASRTTGASNQPQHF.

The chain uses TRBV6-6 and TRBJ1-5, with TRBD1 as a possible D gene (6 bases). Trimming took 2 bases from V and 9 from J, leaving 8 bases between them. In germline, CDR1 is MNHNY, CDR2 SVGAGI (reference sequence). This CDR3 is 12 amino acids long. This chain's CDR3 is CASSYGGPPQHF. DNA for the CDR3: TGTGCCAGCAGTTACGGGGGGCCGCCCCAGCATTTT.

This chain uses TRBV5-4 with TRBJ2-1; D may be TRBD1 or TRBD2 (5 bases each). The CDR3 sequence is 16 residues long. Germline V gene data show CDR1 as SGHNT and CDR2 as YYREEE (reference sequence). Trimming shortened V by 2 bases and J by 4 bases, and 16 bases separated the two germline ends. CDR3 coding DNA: TGTGCCAGCAGCTTAGAGTGGGACCTAACTTACAATGAGCAGTTCTTC. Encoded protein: CASSLEWDLTYNEQFF. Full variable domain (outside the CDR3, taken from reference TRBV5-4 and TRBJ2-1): ETGVTQSPTHLIKTRGQQVTLRCSSQSGHNTVSWYQQALGQGPQFIFQYYREEENGRGNFPPRFSGLQFPNYSSELNVNALELDDSALYLCASSLEWDLTYNEQFFGPGTRLTVL.

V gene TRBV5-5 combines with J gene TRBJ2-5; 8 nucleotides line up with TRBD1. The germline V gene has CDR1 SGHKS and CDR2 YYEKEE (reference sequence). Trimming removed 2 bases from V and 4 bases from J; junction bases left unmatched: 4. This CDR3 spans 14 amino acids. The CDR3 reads CASSFGQGGETQYF. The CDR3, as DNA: TGTGCCAGCAGCTTTGGACAGGGTGGAGAGACCCAGTACTTC.

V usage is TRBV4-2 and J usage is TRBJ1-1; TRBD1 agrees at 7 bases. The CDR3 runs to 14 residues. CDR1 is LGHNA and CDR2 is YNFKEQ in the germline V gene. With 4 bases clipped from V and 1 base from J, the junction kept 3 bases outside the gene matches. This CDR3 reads CASSLDRTNTEAFF. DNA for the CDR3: TGTGCCAGCAGCCTGGACAGGACGAACACTGAAGCTTTCTTT.

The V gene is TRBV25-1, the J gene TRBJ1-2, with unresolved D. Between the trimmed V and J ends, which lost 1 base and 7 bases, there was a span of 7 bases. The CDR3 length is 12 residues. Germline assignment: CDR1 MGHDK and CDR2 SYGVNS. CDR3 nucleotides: TGTGCCAGCAGTGAATTTCTGGGTGGCTACACCTTC. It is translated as CASSEFLGGYTF.

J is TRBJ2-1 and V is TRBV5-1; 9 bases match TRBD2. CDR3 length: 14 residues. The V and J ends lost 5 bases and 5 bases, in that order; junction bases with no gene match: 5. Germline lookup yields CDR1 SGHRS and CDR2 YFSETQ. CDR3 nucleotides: TGCGCCAGCAGTTTGTCTAGCGGGGACAATGAGCAGTTCTTC. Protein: CASSLSSGDNEQFF.

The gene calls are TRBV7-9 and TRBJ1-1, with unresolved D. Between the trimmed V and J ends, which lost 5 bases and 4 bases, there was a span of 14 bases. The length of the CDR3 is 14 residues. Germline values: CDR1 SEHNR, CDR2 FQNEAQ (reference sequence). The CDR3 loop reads CASSHGGEGTEAFF. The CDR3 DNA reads TGTGCCAGCAGCCACGGCGGGGAGGGCACTGAAGCTTTCTTT.

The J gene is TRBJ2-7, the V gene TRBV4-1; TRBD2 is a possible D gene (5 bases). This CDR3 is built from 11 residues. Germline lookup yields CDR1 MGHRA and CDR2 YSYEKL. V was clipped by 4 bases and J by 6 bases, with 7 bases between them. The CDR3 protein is CASSLGGEQYF. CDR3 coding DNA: TGCGCCAGCAGCCTCGGAGGCGAGCAGTACTTC.

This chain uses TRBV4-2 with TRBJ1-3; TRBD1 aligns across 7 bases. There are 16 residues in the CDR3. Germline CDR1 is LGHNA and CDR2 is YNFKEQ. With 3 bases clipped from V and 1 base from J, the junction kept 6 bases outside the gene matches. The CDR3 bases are TGTGCCAGCAGCCAGGGTGAGGGGGCTTCTGGAAACACCATATATTTT. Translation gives CASSQGEGASGNTIYF.

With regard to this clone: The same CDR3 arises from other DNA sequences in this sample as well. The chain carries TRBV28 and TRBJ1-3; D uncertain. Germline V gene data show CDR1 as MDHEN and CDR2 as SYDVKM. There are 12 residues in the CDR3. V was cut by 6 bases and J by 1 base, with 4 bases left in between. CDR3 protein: CASSLSGNTIYF. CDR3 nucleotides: TGTGCCAGCAGCCTATCTGGAAACACCATATATTTT.

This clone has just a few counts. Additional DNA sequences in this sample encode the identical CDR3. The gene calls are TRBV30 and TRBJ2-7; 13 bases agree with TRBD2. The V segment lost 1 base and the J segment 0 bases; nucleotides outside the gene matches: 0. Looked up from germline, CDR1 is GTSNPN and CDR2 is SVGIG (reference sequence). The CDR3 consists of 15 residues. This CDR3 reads CAWSGTSGSSYEQYF. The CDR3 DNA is TGTGCCTGGAGTGGGACTAGCGGGAGCTCCTACGAGCAGTACTTC.

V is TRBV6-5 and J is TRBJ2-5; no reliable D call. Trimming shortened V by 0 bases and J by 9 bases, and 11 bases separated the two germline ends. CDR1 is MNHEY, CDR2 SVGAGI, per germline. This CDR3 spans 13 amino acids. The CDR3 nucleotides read TGTGCCAGCAGTTACTCGTCTAAAGGGCCCCAGTACTTC. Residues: CASSYSSKGPQYF.

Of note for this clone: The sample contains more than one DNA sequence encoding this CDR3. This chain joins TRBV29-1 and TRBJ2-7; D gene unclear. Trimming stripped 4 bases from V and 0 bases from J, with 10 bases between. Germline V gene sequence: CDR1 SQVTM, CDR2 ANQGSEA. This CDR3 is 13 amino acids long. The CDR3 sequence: CSVVRDSSYEQYF. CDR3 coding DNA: TGCAGCGTTGTACGTGATAGCTCCTACGAGCAGTACTTC.

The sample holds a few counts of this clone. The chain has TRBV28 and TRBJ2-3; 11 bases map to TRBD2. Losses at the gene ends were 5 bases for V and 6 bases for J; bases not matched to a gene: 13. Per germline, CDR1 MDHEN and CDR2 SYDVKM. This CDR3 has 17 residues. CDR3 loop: CASSIGVAGGLRDTQYF. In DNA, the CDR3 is TGTGCCAGCAGTATTGGAGTAGCGGGGGGGCTTAGGGATACGCAGTATTTT. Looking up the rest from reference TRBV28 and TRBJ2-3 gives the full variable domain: DVKVTQSSRYLVKRTGEKVFLECVQDMDHENMFWYRQDPGLGLRLIYFSYDVKMKEKGDIPEGYSVSREKKERFSLILESASTNQTSMYLCASSIGVAGGLRDTQYFGPGTRLTVL.

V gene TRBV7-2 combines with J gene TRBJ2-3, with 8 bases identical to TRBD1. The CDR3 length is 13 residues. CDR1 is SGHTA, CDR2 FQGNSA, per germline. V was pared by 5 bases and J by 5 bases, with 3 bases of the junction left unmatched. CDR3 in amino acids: CASSGQGGDTQYF. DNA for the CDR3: TGTGCCAGCAGCGGACAGGGCGGAGATACGCAGTATTTT. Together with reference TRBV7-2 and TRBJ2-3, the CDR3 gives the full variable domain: GAGVSQSPSNKVTEKGKDVELRCDPISGHTALYWYRQSLGQGLEFLIYFQGNSAPDKSGLPSDRFSAERTGGSVSTLTIQRTQQEDSAVYLCASSGQGGDTQYFGPGTRLTVL.

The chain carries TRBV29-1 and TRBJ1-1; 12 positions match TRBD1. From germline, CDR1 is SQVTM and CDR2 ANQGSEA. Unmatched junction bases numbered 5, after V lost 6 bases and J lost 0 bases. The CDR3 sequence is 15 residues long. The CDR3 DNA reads TGCAGCGTGGGGGGACAGGGGGCTTTGAACACTGAAGCTTTCTTT. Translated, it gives CSVGGQGALNTEAFF.

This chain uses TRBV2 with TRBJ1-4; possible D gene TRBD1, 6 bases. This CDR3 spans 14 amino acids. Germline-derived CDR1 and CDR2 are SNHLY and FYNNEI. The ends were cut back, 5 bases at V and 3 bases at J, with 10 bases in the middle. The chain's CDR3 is CASSSGVSNEKLFF. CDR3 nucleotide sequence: TGTGCCAGCAGTTCAGGGGTGTCTAATGAAAAACTGTTTTTT.

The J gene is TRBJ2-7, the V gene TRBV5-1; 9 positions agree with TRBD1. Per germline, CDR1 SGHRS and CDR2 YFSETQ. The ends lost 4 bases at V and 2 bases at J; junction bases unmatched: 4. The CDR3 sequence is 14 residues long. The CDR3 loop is CASSEGQGPYEQYF. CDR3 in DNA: TGCGCCAGCAGCGAGGGACAGGGCCCCTACGAGCAGTACTTC.

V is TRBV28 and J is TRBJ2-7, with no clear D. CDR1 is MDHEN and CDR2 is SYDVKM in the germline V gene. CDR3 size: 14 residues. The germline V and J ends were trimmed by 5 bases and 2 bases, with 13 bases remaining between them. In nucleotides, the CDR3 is TGTGCCAGCAGTACGACGGAGTTTACCTACGAGCAGTACTTC. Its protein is CASSTTEFTYEQYF.

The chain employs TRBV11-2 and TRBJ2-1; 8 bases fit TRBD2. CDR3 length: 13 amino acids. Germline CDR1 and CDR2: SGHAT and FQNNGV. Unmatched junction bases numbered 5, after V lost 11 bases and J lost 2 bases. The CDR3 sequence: CAAGGLPYNEQFF. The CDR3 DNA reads TGTGCCGCGGGAGGACTACCCTACAATGAGCAGTTCTTC.

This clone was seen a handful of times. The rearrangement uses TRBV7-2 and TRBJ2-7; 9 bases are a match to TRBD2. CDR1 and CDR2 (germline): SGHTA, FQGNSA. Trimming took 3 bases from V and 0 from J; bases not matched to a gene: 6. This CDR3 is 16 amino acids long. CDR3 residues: CASSLSLAGLSYEQYF. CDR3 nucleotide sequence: TGTGCCAGCAGCTTGAGCCTAGCGGGACTCTCCTACGAGCAGTACTTC.

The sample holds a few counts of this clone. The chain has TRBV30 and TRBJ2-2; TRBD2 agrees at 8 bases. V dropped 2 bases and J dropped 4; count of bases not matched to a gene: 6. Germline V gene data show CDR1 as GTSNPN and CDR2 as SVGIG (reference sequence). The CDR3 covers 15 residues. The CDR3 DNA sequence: TGTGCCTGGAGTTGGACGGGAGGGCCCACCGGGGAGCTGTTTTTT. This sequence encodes CAWSWTGGPTGELFF.

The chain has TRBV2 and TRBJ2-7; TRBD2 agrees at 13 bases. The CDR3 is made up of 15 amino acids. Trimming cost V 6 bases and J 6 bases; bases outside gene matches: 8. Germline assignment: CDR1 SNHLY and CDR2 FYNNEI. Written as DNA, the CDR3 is TGTGCCAGCAGCTCCGGGACTAGCGGGGAACTCGAGCAGTACTTC. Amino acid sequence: CASSSGTSGELEQYF.

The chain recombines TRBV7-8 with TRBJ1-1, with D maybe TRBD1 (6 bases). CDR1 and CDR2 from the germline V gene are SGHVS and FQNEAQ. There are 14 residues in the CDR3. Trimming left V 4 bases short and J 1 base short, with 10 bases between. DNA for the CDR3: TGTGCCAGCAGCTCGCGGACAGCGAACACTGAAGCTTTCTTT. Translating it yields CASSSRTANTEAFF. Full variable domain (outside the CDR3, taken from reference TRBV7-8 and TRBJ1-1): GAGVSQSPRYKVAKRGQDVALRCDPISGHVSLFWYQQALGQGPEFLTYFQNEAQLDKSGLPSDRFFAERPEGSVSTLKIQRTQQEDSAVYLCASSSRTANTEAFFGQGTRLTVV.

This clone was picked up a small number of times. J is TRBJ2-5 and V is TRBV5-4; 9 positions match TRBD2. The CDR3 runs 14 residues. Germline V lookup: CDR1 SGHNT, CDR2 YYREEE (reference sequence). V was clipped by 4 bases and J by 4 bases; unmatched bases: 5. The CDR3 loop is CASSVAGVGETQYF. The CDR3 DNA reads TGTGCCAGCAGCGTAGCGGGAGTCGGAGAGACCCAGTACTTC.

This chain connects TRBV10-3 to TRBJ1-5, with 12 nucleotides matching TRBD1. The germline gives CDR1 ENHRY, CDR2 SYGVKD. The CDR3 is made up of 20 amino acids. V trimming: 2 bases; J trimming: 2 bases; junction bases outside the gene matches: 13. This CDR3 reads CAISEPQGQGASSGNQPQHF. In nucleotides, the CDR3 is TGTGCCATCAGTGAGCCCCAGGGACAGGGGGCCTCTTCAGGCAATCAGCCCCAGCATTTT.

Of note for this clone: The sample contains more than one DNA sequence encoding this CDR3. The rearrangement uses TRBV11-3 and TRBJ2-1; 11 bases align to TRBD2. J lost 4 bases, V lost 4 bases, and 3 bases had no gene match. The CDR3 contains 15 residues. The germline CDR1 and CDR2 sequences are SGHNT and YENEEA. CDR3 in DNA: TGTGCCAGCAGCTCCGGGACTAGCGGTTACAATGAGCAGTTCTTC. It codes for CASSSGTSGYNEQFF.

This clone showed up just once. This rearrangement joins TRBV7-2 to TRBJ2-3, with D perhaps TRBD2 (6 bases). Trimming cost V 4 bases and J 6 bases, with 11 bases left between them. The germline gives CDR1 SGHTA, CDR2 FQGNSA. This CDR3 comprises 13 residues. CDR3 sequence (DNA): TGTGCCAGCAGCTCCACGGGGGACGATACGCAGTATTTT. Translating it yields CASSSTGDDTQYF.

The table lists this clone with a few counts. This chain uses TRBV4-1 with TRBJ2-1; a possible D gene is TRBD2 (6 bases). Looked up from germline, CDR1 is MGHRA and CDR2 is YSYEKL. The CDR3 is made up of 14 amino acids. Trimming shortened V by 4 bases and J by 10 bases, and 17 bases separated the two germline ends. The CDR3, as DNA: TGCGCCAGCAGCCCCCGACTAGAGGTCGGGGAGCAGTTCTTC. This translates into CASSPRLEVGEQFF.